This is a list of T cell receptor beta chains from one sample in a study of blood T cell repertoires in COVID-19. Sequenced by immunoSEQ multiplex PCR; TCRdb stores in-frame clones only, minus some. This table holds 120,000 or so clones, over 75% found once. Sequenced material: peripheral blood. These receptors were taken from an elderly woman with acute or convalescent COVID-19. Each CDR3 is given with its conserved first and last residue. A D gene is named only where the DNA matches it firmly. Clone size is given for some rows only: seen once, a few or many times, or a class if the clone is expanded.

V	J	D	size	CDR3	DNA
TRBV23-1	TRBJ2-7	.	few	CAGQQREQYF	TGCGCCGGACAACAGAGAGAGCAGTACTTC
TRBV18	TRBJ2-5	TRBD2	.	CASSRTSGFQETQYF	TGTGCCAGCTCCCGGACTAGCGGGTTCCAAGAGACCCAGTACTTC
TRBV5-4	TRBJ1-6	.	.	CASSLEGEGSPLHF	TGTGCCAGCAGCTTGGAGGGGGAAGGCTCACCCCTCCACTTT
TRBV27	TRBJ2-5	TRBD1	.	CASRWTGVTQETQYF	TGTGCCAGCAGATGGACAGGGGTCACCCAAGAGACCCAGTACTTC
TRBV9	TRBJ2-6	.	.	CASSVFRSGANVLTF	TGTGCCAGCAGCGTATTCAGATCTGGGGCCAACGTCCTGACTTTC
TRBV11-3	TRBJ2-3	TRBD2	.	CASSLVPAGGPDTQYF	TGTGCCAGCAGCTTAGTACCAGCGGGGGGACCAGATACGCAGTATTTT
TRBV18	TRBJ2-5	TRBD2	.	CASSPQAGGQETQYF	TGTGCCAGCTCACCCCAGGCGGGGGGTCAAGAGACCCAGTACTTC
TRBV5-1	TRBJ2-3	TRBD1	.	CASSVTGISTDTQYF	TGCGCCAGCAGCGTGACAGGGATTAGCACAGATACGCAGTATTTT
TRBV6-4	TRBJ1-4	.	.	CASSAEAWGYEKLFF	TGTGCCAGCAGCGCGGAGGCGTGGGGATACGAAAAACTGTTTTTT
TRBV5-1	TRBJ1-1	.	.	CASSLYEGRAFF	TGCGCCAGCAGCTTGTATGAGGGTCGAGCTTTCTTT
TRBV28	TRBJ1-2	.	.	CASSFANSYYGYTF	TGTGCCAGCAGTTTCGCCAACAGTTACTATGGCTACACCTTC
TRBV29-1	TRBJ2-5	.	.	CSVEGSGDIETQYF	TGCAGCGTTGAAGGTTCCGGGGATATTGAGACCCAGTACTTC
TRBV3-1/TRBV3-2	TRBJ2-5	.	.	CASRLTEAETQYF	TGTGCCAGCAGATTGACAGAGGCAGAGACCCAGTACTTC
TRBV18	TRBJ2-2	TRBD2	.	CASSPAGGPVTGELFF	TGTGCCAGCTCACCGGCGGGGGGGCCGGTCACCGGGGAGCTGTTTTTT
TRBV5-1	TRBJ1-1	.	.	CASSLKIGGTEAFF	TGCGCCAGCAGCCTCAAAATAGGCGGGACTGAAGCTTTCTTT
TRBV12-3/TRBV12-4	TRBJ2-7	.	few	CASSLNRQAVYF	TGTGCCAGCAGTTTAAATAGGCAGGCTGTATACTTC
TRBV28	TRBJ1-4	.	once	CASRVAREKLFF	TGTGCCAGCAGAGTAGCCCGGGAAAAACTGTTTTTT
TRBV20-1	TRBJ2-4	.	.	CSASPRKNIQYF	TGCAGTGCTAGTCCCAGAAAAAACATTCAGTACTTC
TRBV11-2	TRBJ1-1	.	.	CASSLLHTPRGNTEAFF	TGTGCCAGCAGCTTACTTCATACACCTCGTGGCAACACTGAAGCTTTCTTT
TRBV12-3/TRBV12-4	TRBJ2-7	.	once	CASSLGLYEQYF	TGTGCCAGCAGTTTAGGACTTTACGAGCAGTACTTC
TRBV12-5	TRBJ2-1	TRBD1	.	CASGLATDRDTYNEQFF	TGTGCTAGTGGTTTGGCCACCGACAGGGACACCTACAATGAGCAGTTCTTC
TRBV4-2	TRBJ2-3	TRBD2	.	CASSQDMSGGSPSTDTQYF	TGTGCCAGCAGCCAAGATATGAGCGGGGGGTCTCCTAGCACAGATACGCAGTATTTT
TRBV28	TRBJ1-3	TRBD1	few	CASTGTGIMAGNTIYF	TGTGCCAGCACCGGGACAGGGATAATGGCTGGAAACACCATATATTTT
TRBV28	TRBJ1-2	.	.	CASSLRGGSYGYTF	TGTGCCAGCAGTCTCCGGGGAGGGTCCTATGGCTACACCTTC
TRBV6-4	TRBJ1-1	TRBD1	.	CASSDRDRGRRDTEAFF	TGTGCCAGCAGTGACAGGGACAGGGGGCGAAGGGACACTGAAGCTTTCTTT
TRBV4-3	TRBJ2-7	.	.	CASSQGQGKGEQYF	TGCGCCAGCAGCCAAGGGCAGGGTAAGGGGGAGCAGTACTTC
TRBV3-1/TRBV3-2	TRBJ1-4	TRBD1	.	CASSQDDRGNEKLFF	TGTGCCAGCAGCCAAGATGACAGGGGGAATGAAAAACTGTTTTTT
TRBV7-7	TRBJ2-3	.	.	CASTLPRGSTDTQYF	TGTGCCAGCACCCTACCCAGGGGTAGCACAGATACGCAGTATTTT
TRBV6-2/TRBV6-3	TRBJ1-2	TRBD1	.	CASSLQGTQRGYTF	TGTGCCAGCAGTTTACAGGGGACACAGCGTGGCTACACCTTC
TRBV2	TRBJ1-1	.	.	CASSHPQGRTEAFF	TGTGCCAGCAGTCATCCTCAGGGAAGGACTGAAGCTTTCTTT
TRBV7-9	TRBJ2-2	TRBD1	few	CATSGTGNTGELFF	TGTGCCACCTCCGGGACAGGGAACACCGGGGAGCTGTTTTTT
TRBV5-4	TRBJ2-2	TRBD2	few	CASSFREAGFTGELFF	TGTGCCAGCAGCTTTAGAGAAGCGGGGTTTACCGGGGAGCTGTTTTTT
TRBV9	TRBJ1-2	TRBD1	few	CASSVGVRGDYTF	TGTGCCAGCAGCGTGGGTGTCAGGGGGGACTACACCTTC
TRBV20-1	TRBJ2-3	.	.	CSAQGPDTQYF	TGCAGTGCCCAGGGGCCAGATACGCAGTATTTT
TRBV2	TRBJ1-5	.	.	CASRGWGDQPQHF	TGTGCCAGCAGGGGGTGGGGGGATCAGCCCCAGCATTTT
TRBV5-1	TRBJ2-2	TRBD1	few	CASSPRDSQLGGELFF	TGCGCCAGCAGCCCACGGGACAGCCAGCTTGGCGGGGAGCTGTTTTTT
TRBV6-2/TRBV6-3	TRBJ2-3	.	.	CASSPPNHITDTQYF	TGTGCCAGCAGTCCCCCGAACCACATCACAGATACGCAGTATTTT
TRBV6-5	TRBJ2-3	TRBD1	.	CASSLQGAPTDTQYF	TGTGCCAGCTCCTTACAGGGGGCGCCCACAGATACGCAGTATTTT
TRBV13	TRBJ2-3	TRBD2	.	CASSSERLPGLAGGKVRTDTQYF	TGTGCCAGCAGCTCTGAAAGACTTCCGGGACTAGCGGGGGGGAAGGTTAGGACAGATACGCAGTATTTT
TRBV7-8	TRBJ1-1	TRBD1	.	CASSLVGTEGKAFF	TGTGCCAGCAGCTTAGTTGGGACAGAGGGTAAAGCTTTCTTT
TRBV5-1	TRBJ1-4	.	few	CASSLRQGYEKLFF	TGCGCCAGCAGCTTGAGGCAGGGTTATGAAAAACTGTTTTTT
TRBV28	TRBJ2-1	.	.	CASLSRNEQFF	TGTGCCAGCCTCTCGAGAAATGAGCAGTTCTTC
TRBV5-5	TRBJ2-2	.	.	CASSLRPGPGELFF	TGTGCCAGCAGCCTAAGGCCGGGTCCCGGGGAGCTGTTTTTT
TRBV10-3	TRBJ1-1	.	.	CAIRTGTRNTEAFF	TGTGCCATCAGGACGGGAACCCGGAACACTGAAGCTTTCTTT
TRBV24-1	TRBJ2-1	TRBD2	.	CATSDLRAGAHNEQFF	TGTGCCACCAGTGATTTGCGAGCGGGGGCCCACAATGAGCAGTTCTTC
TRBV7-8	TRBJ1-3	.	.	CASSLGDPTSSGNTIYF	TGTGCCAGCAGCTTAGGAGACCCGACAAGCTCTGGAAACACCATATATTTT
TRBV5-5	TRBJ1-2	.	.	CASSLARGTNYGYTF	TGTGCCAGCAGCTTGGCCAGGGGAACTAACTATGGCTACACCTTC
TRBV19	TRBJ1-2	.	.	CASSEGYGYTF	TGTGCCAGTAGTGAGGGCTATGGCTACACCTTC
TRBV4-3	TRBJ2-1	TRBD2	once	CASSQHSWTSGGTITEQFF	TGCGCCAGCAGCCAACACTCCTGGACTAGCGGGGGGACTATTACTGAGCAGTTCTTC
TRBV6-2/TRBV6-3	TRBJ1-1	.	once	CASSFSGNTEAFF	TGTGCCAGCAGTTTTTCAGGGAACACTGAAGCTTTCTTT
TRBV2	TRBJ2-1	.	.	CASSSHRARLNEQFF	TGTGCCAGCAGTAGCCACAGGGCCCGATTGAATGAGCAGTTCTTC